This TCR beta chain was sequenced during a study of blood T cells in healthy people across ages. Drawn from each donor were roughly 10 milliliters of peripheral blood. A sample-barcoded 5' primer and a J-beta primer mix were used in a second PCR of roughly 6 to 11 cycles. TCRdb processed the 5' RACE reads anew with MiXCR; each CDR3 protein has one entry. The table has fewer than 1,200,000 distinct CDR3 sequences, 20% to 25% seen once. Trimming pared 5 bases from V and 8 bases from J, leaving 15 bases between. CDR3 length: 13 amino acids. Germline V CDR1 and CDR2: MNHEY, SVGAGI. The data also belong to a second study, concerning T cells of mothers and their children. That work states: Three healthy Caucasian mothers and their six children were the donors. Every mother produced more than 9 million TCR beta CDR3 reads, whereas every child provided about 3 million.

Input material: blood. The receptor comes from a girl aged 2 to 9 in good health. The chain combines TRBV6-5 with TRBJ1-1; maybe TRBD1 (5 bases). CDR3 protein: CASSRDAWREAFF. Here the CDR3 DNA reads TGTGCCAGCAGTAGGGACGCCTGGCGGGAAGCTTTCTTT.